The 8 T cell receptor beta chains reported below all come from one sample, sequenced in a study of blood T cell repertoires in COVID-19. Clones were sequenced by immunoSEQ multiplex PCR, and TCRdb holds only the in-frame ones, with some missing. This table holds some 250,000 clones, approximately 86% found once. The sample taken for sequencing was peripheral blood. The receptors here all came from a woman in her twenties or thirties who had recovered from COVID-19.

The chain joins TRBV7-9 to TRBJ2-6, with unresolved D. CDR3 length: 13 residues. Trimming took 10 bases from V and 2 from J, leaving 9 bases between them. Germline CDR1 and CDR2: SEHNR and FQNEAQ (reference sequence). CDR3 sequence reads: CATQAPGANVLTF. CDR3 nucleotide sequence: TGTGCCACCCAGGCTCCTGGGGCCAACGTCCTGACTTTC.

In nucleotides, the CDR3 is TGTGCCAGCAGTGCCCGAGAAGATTATGGCTACACCTTC. Encoded protein: CASSAREDYGYTF. The chain links TRBV2 to TRBJ1-2; no definite D call. The CDR3 length is 13 residues. V lost 4 bases and J lost 5, with 11 bases in between. Germline-derived CDR1 and CDR2 are SNHLY and FYNNEI.

This chain links TRBV7-2 with TRBJ2-3; TRBD2 is a possible D gene (6 bases). Deletions cut 0 bases from V and 3 bases from J, with 13 bases between. CDR3 size: 16 residues. CDR1 is SGHTA, CDR2 FQGNSA, per germline. Here the CDR3 DNA reads TGTGCCAGCAGCTTAGCGACTAGTCTCGGGACAGATACGCAGTATTTT. Its protein product is CASSLATSLGTDTQYF.

The CDR3 protein is CATGQGSSYEQYF. In nucleotides, the CDR3 is TGTGCCACCGGACAGGGAAGCTCCTACGAGCAGTACTTC. The genes are TRBV19 and TRBJ2-7, with 8 bases lining up with TRBD1. The V gene's germline CDR1 is LNHDA and CDR2 SQIVND (reference sequence). V was pared by 10 bases and J by 0 bases, with 5 bases of the junction left unmatched. This CDR3 is 13 amino acids long.

The chain recombines TRBV30 with TRBJ1-6; TRBD1 matches at 7 bases. Germline V gene lookup returns CDR1 GTSNPN and CDR2 SVGIG (reference sequence). CDR3 length: 12 residues. The trim removed 5 bases at V and 10 bases at J, leaving 5 bases unmatched. CDR3 region: CAWASGGSPLHF. The CDR3 nucleotides are TGTGCCTGGGCTTCAGGGGGGTCACCCCTCCACTTT.

The V gene is TRBV5-4, the J gene TRBJ1-2, with D perhaps TRBD1 (5 bases). This CDR3 has 15 amino acids. V lost 0 bases to trimming and J lost 7 bases, with 16 bases between them. Per the germline V gene, CDR1 is SGHNT and CDR2 is YYREEE (reference sequence). CDR3 nucleotide sequence: TGTGCCAGCAGCTTGGGGTCAGGGAACCCAGGTGGCTACACCTTC. Amino acid sequence: CASSLGSGNPGGYTF.

The CDR3 coding sequence is TGTGCCAGCAGTTTCACAAGGGGTTTTGCCCAGCATTTT. Protein: CASSFTRGFAQHF. The V gene is TRBV12-3 or TRBV12-4, the J gene TRBJ1-5; a weak D match, TRBD1 (5 bases). V lost 3 bases and J lost 11, with 14 bases in between. The CDR3 consists of 13 residues.

V gene TRBV5-6 combines with J gene TRBJ2-1; maybe TRBD1 (6 bases). Per germline, CDR1 SGHDT and CDR2 YYEEEE. The CDR3 runs 14 residues. With 6 bases removed from V and 4 bases from J, the gap between germline ends came to 14 bases. CDR3 region: CASTKTGGYNEQFF. In DNA, the CDR3 is TGTGCCAGCACCAAGACAGGAGGATACAATGAGCAGTTCTTC.